This paragraph covers one T cell receptor beta chain sequence. Its target is unknown. This sample's treatment: some 19 received Ad26.COV2.S at low or high dose, single or two shots; about 5 received placebo; per-sample allocation not given. Specimen acquisition occurred on day 63 following the initial vaccine or placebo injection. Wuhan-strain spike was delivered by a replication-incompetent Ad26 vector. The V and J ends lost 5 bases and 5 bases respectively, with 11 bases between them. Germline CDR1 is SGHRS and CDR2 is YFSETQ. The CDR3 totals 14 residues. These data originate in a study of Ad26.COV2.S vaccination and SARS-CoV-2 variants. Points from the study as a whole: Total T cell responses may have been underestimated by the TCR breadth and depth analyses.

This table comes from immunoSEQ multiplex PCR, and its TCRdb copy is limited to in-frame clones, with some not included. The table records over 450,000 clones, nearly 90% of them present only once. The sample in question was peripheral blood, obtained in a trial of Ad26.COV2.S vaccine versus placebo. This chain connects TRBV5-1 to TRBJ1-6, with D unresolved. This clonotype was obtained from a person between 18 and 60 years old who received the Ad26.COV2.S COVID-19 vaccine or a placebo. The CDR3 loop is CASRPTTDNSPLHF. CDR3 bases: TGCGCCAGCAGACCCACCACTGATAATTCACCCCTCCACTTT.